This T cell receptor beta chain was captured in a study of cytomegalovirus exposure and HLA in healthy donors (dated by TCRdb to about 2017). About the full investigation: According to an earlier analysis of 587 of the donors, roughly 180 million T cells yielded 90 million to 130 million unique TCR beta sequences and more than 250 Gb of sequence data. Roughly 300 gigabases of sequencing data and around 80 million unique TCR sequences made up an early release that covered 500 to 700 HLA-typed donors. Of the approximately 400 genotyped donors, about 80% fell in the genetic ancestry cluster associated with self-reported Caucasian donors. The aim of the study was to test whether cataloging public T cell receptors could identify signatures of past pathogen exposure. Using immunosequencing, the study profiled T cell repertoires from fewer than 700 subjects and related those repertoires to cytomegalovirus serostatus. In addition to the first cohort of around 670 subjects, a separate validation cohort of approximately 130 different subjects was used. To predict cytomegalovirus infection status, the study brought together high-throughput TCR immunosequencing, statistical association of individual TCRs with disease status, and machine learning. A later analysis re-examined previously published TCR beta repertoires from just over 650 donors and added high-resolution HLA genotyping to investigate patterns of TCR occurrence. Rather than using new phenotypic data, the later analysis identified candidate immune exposures from TCR beta sequences and from how often those sequences occurred across donors. An earlier analysis of around 640 of the donors used high-throughput TCR beta sequencing to judge whether each TCR beta V gene segment behaved as functional or pseudogenic. Donor age, sex, ethnicity and CMV serostatus were compiled together with the repertoire data. A later genetic analysis took genome-wide SNP genotypes for about three fifths of the 666 donors and used that subset as a discovery cohort. Every repertoire in the discovery cohort had been generated on one and the same sequencing platform. HLA typing covered class I and class II loci at four-digit resolution. The number of donors typed differed by locus, with about 629-640 for A, B, C, DRB1 and DQB1, approximately 500 for DQA1, 606 for DPA1, and 400 to 490 for DPB1. Roughly five DR-DQ haplotypes were handled as single units for association and clustering because linkage in the cohort was strong. On average, around 240,000 unique TCR beta nucleotide sequences were sequenced per donor among 398 genotyped donors of the cohort, with about 19% of those sequences being non-productive. What the study reported, not specific to this receptor: A later analysis reported that several top co-occurrence clusters appeared linked to parvovirus B19, influenza, CMV and Epstein-Barr virus. HLA typing was unavailable for some donors at each locus, so association tests used only the typed subset. Broadly in line with IMGT annotations, most TCR beta V segments showed up in productive rearrangements about 87% or about 30% of the time in an earlier analysis of under 700 of the donors. In a later genetic analysis, a missense DCLRE1C variant was associated with V-gene and J-gene trimming of TCR beta chains, and the association was replicated in an independent cohort. In the study, some 160 TCR beta chains were listed as associated with cytomegalovirus. The 87-base-pair reads could not distinguish some IMGT-functional V segments, including TRBV6-2 and TRBV6-3, so those segments were excluded. The authors suggested that the approach could potentially be extended to other disease states and immunological phenotypes. In a later genetic analysis, fewer N-insertions in productive TCRs were reported among donors in an Asian-associated ancestry cluster than the roughly 700-donor mean. A group of highly shared sequence variants was considered likely to be a technical artifact of the sequencing pipeline. The only immune exposure information available for the cohort was CMV serostatus. A later analysis found that most CMV-associated TCR beta chains appeared HLA-restricted, with HLA associations seemingly driven largely by CMV exposure. The cohort was sequenced for TCR beta chains only, and without alpha or paired-chain data the features that could be detected were limited. At a false discovery rate of 0.05, a later analysis linked 16,951 TCR beta sequences to specific HLA alleles. In a later analysis, the rate of TCR association differed among HLA loci, with DRB1 alleles having the most associated TCRs and HLA-C alleles having the fewest. Linkage disequilibrium might explain the correlated functional status among segregating V segments, but an unknown experimental factor could not be excluded. In both the original and validation cohorts, the classifier was reported to diagnose cytomegalovirus status with high specificity and sensitivity. A few of the identified cytomegalovirus-associated TCR beta chains were confirmed in vitro to be specific for cytomegalovirus antigens. In a later analysis, HLA-associated TCR beta chains showed more clonal expansion and lower generation probabilities than non-associated chains that were equally common. Roughly 17 rarely observed V segments, including chromosome 9 orphons, were excluded from the earlier analysis of about 500 of the donors because counts were too low. A further reported finding was that TCR beta sequences accurately predicted the HLA-A and HLA-B alleles for most subjects in the first cohort. The presence/absence analyses assumed that sequencing depth was roughly uniform across donors, and that assumption may not be true. When HLA alleles, especially DR and DQ, strongly co-occurred, attributing TCR associations to individual alleles was difficult. Most TCR sequences were seen in very few donors, while some public TCRs were found in many individuals.

Spanning cysteine to phenylalanine, the CDR3 consists of 14 amino acids. Left in the record is the CDR3 DNA by itself, 42 bases read in frame from the first base. V is shortened by 4 bases, J by 7 bases, and the region joining them spans 17 bases. The germline V gene (reference sequence) sets CDR1 to SGHNT and CDR2 to YYREEE. Libraries were built with the immunoSEQ multiplex PCR assay. For the multiplex PCR, a mixture combining 60 forward primers for TCR Vbeta segments and 13 reverse primers for TCR Jbeta segments was used. Amplification of the CDR3 region of rearranged TCR beta genes was performed with a multiplex PCR assay on genomic DNA. The Illumina HiSeq System was used to sequence the amplified TCR beta libraries as 87-base-pair reads. Per the original workflow: Across the 600 to 700 repertoires, a later analysis counted approximately 83 million unique TCR beta chains, roughly 11 million of which were shared by at least two donors. To remove PCR and sequencing errors, raw reads were error-corrected and collapsed into unique sequences using a nearest-neighbor algorithm that merged closely related sequences. V, D and J gene segments were assigned by aligning CDR3 sequences to IMGT reference sequences. For a sequence to be retained, at least a six-nucleotide match to both a V gene segment and a J gene segment was required. Rearrangements were called productive when the CDR3 lacked stop codons and stayed in frame with V and J; all others were non-productive. Following IMGT convention, CDR3 was defined as the stretch from the second conserved V-encoded cysteine up to the conserved J-encoded phenylalanine. The earlier analysis of 500 to 650 of the donors excluded any sequence lacking an unambiguous match to a single V gene segment. An earlier analysis of 450 to 650 of the donors called V segments functional above 56.7% productive rearrangements and segregating when the between-donor standard deviation exceeded 5%. A statistical classification framework was built for diagnosing cytomegalovirus status from the catalog of TCR beta chain sequences. V and J gene assignment, in a later analysis, came from comparing TCR nucleotide sequences with IMGT/GENE-DB human TR gene sequences. In a later analysis, CDR3 sequences and most-parsimonious VDJ recombination scenarios were assigned using the TCRdist pipeline. In a later analysis, each TCR beta chain was defined by its CDR3 amino acid sequence together with its V-gene family, and reads without a unique V-gene family were excluded. A later analysis removed 450 to 600 highly shared, low-generation-probability nucleotide sequences to deal with suspected cross-contamination and a sequencing artifact. For each public chain, a later analysis derived a clonal expansion index from normalized ranks of inferred template counts within each repertoire. In a later analysis, generation probabilities were computed using a VDJ recombination model fitted to out-of-frame rearrangements, and the results were checked against IGoR. A later analysis scored TCR-TCR, TCR-HLA and TCR-CMV co-occurrence with hypergeometric tests, applying a repertoire-size bias correction to TCR pairs. False discovery rates were estimated in a later analysis by permuting HLA or CMV assignments 20 times. In a later analysis, co-occurring TCRs were grouped using DBSCAN, with TCRdist sequence similarity added in when clustering inside HLA-allele-positive subsets. Repertoires with fewer than 30,000 or more than 120,000 public chains were left out of co-occurrence clustering, as were five repertoires with anomalous nucleotide sharing. This immuneACCESS table, as held by TCRdb, lists in-frame sequences with V and J called but not all clones. Of the missing ones, under half trace to an unresolved V gene in checked studies; the others have no known cause. V, J and clone size derive from that table, while D and trimming were established from the DNA sequence. This sample has under 200,000 clones in its table, and 10% to 15% of those were observed once. About 7.8% of the sample rests with the top ten.

As concerns this clone: The antigen this receptor binds is unknown. No per-base quality is available; no much larger clone lies one base away.

The cohort was made up of 666 healthy bone marrow donors. At the time of sampling, every cohort member was nominally healthy, though immune exposures that went unrecorded were likely present. The donor tested CMV seropositive, placing the donor among the approximately 290 seropositive members of the cohort. A peripheral blood sample was collected from each donor, and TCR beta sequencing was performed on peripheral blood mononuclear cells. Genomic DNA was extracted from the blood cell samples with the Qiagen DNeasy Blood Extraction Kit. The sequenced sample was PBMCs. This chain joins TRBV5-4 to TRBJ1-2; no D gene is confidently identified. The clonotype comes from a man in his fifties or sixties in good health and CMV-seropositive. The encoded CDR3 is CASSPGRSWVGYTF. DNA sequence: TGTGCCAGCAGCCCCGGGAGGAGTTGGGTTGGCTACACCTTC.